This TCR beta chain is from a study of blood T cell repertoires in COVID-19. Study overall: Specimens from acute and convalescent COVID-19 originated in the United States, Italy and Spain. Sample material is recorded as cDNA or gDNA derived from T cells, B-cell-depleted T cells, or PBMCs.

Only in-frame clones appear in the TCRdb table, and some are missing; sequencing was by immunoSEQ multiplex PCR. This table has 120,000 or so clones, approximately 68% appearing once. V lost 6 bases and J 0 bases, leaving 14 bases between the germline ends. CDR1 MNHNY and CDR2 SVGAGI come from the germline V gene (reference sequence). This CDR3 has 15 residues. The origin of this receptor is a woman in her seventies with acute or convalescent COVID-19. The sequencing sample was made of peripheral blood. The chain has TRBV6-6 and TRBJ1-1; D is possibly TRBD1 (6 bases). For the CDR3, the DNA is TGTGCCAGCAGCCCCCCGACAGGAGTGAACACTGAAGCTTTCTTT. This encodes CASSPPTGVNTEAFF.